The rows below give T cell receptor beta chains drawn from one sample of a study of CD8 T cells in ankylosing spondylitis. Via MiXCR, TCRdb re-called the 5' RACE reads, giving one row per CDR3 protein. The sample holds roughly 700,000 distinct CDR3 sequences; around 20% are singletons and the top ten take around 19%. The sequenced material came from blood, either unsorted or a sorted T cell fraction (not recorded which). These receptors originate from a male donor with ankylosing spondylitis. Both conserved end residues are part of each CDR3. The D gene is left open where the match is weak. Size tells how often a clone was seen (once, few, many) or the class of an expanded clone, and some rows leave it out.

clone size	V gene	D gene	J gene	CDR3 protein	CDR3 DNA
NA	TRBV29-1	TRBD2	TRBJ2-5	CSVGTSGIAETQYF	TGCAGCGTCGGGACTAGCGGGATCGCGGAGACCCAGTACTTC
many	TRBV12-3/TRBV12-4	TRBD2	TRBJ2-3	CASSSRTSGASKGDTQYF	TGTGCCAGCAGTTCGAGGACTAGCGGGGCCTCTAAAGGAGATACGCAGTATTTT
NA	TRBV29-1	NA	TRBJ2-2	CSVEYKVGTGELFF	TGCAGCGTTGAGTATAAAGTGGGGACCGGGGAGCTGTTTTTT
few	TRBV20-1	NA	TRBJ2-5	CSAPPPGETQYF	TGCAGTGCTCCTCCGCCCGGGGAGACCCAGTACTTC
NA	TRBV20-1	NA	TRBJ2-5	CSAKSPGQETQYF	TGCAGTGCAAAATCGCCCGGCCAAGAGACCCAGTACTTC
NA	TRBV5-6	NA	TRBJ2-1	CASSLGAGHSEQFF	TGTGCCAGCAGCTTAGGGGCAGGCCACAGTGAGCAGTTCTTC
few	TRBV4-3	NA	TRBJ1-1	CASSPADMNTEAFF	TGCGCCAGCAGCCCCGCCGACATGAACACTGAAGCTTTCTTT
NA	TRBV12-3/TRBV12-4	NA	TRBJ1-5	CASSLQGKSQHF	TGTGCCAGCAGTTTACAGGGGAAGTCCCAGCATTTT
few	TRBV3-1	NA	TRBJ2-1	CASSHRDKAYNEQFF	TGTGCCAGCAGCCACCGGGACAAAGCCTACAATGAGCAGTTCTTC
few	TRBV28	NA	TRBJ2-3	CASSPPDQGLTDTQYF	TGTGCCAGCAGTCCTCCGGACCAGGGACTCACAGATACGCAGTATTTT
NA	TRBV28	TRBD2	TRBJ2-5	CASSLGTSGSRKTQYF	TGTGCCAGCAGTCTCGGGACTAGCGGGAGTAGGAAGACCCAGTACTTC
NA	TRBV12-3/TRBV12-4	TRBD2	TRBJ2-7	CASSLLAGTYEQYF	TGTGCCAGCAGTTTACTAGCGGGGACCTACGAGCAGTACTTC
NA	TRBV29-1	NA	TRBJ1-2	CSVWIGVVGYTF	TGCAGCGTTTGGATCGGGGTTGTAGGCTACACCTTC
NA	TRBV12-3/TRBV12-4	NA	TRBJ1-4	CASSFGIKGEKLFF	TGTGCCAGCAGTTTTGGGATTAAGGGTGAAAAACTGTTTTTT
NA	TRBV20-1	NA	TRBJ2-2	CSARDRGTGELFF	TGCAGTGCTAGAGATCGGGGCACCGGGGAGCTGTTTTTT
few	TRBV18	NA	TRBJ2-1	CASSPPLNSEQFF	TGTGCCAGCTCACCACCCCTGAACAGTGAGCAGTTCTTC
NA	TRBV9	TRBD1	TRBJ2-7	CASSAPTGSGEQYF	TGTGCCAGCAGCGCCCCGACAGGGTCGGGCGAGCAGTACTTC
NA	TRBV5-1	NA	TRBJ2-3	CASSRGLAKYTDTQYF	TGCGCCAGCAGCAGGGGACTGGCGAAGTACACAGATACGCAGTATTTT
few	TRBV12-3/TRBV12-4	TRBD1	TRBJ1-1	CASNWDRGTEAFF	TGTGCCAGCAATTGGGACAGGGGAACTGAAGCTTTCTTT
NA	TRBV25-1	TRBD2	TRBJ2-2	CASTPPRLAGYTGELFF	TGTGCCAGCACCCCCCCGCGACTAGCGGGGTACACCGGGGAGCTGTTTTTT
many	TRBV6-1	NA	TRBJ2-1	CASSGGPYNEQFF	TGTGCCAGCTCCGGCGGGCCCTACAATGAGCAGTTCTTC
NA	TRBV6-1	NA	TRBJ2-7	CASSEGVWAATYEQYF	TGTGCCAGCAGTGAAGGGGTGTGGGCAGCTACCTACGAGCAGTACTTC
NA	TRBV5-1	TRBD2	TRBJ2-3	CASSLEGGGPSDTQYF	TGCGCCAGCAGCTTGGAGGGCGGGGGGCCTTCAGATACGCAGTATTTT
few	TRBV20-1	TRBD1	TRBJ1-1	CSARRPGQGIEAFF	TGCAGTGCTAGGAGACCGGGACAGGGGATTGAAGCTTTCTTT
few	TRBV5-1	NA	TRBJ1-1	CASSLEGLDTEAFF	TGCGCCAGCAGCTTGGAAGGCCTGGACACTGAAGCTTTCTTT
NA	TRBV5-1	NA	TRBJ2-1	CASSLLPGMDEQFF	TGCGCCAGCAGCTTGTTACCAGGGATGGATGAGCAGTTCTTC
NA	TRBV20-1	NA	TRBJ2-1	CSARVKSNEQFF	TGCAGTGCTAGAGTTAAAAGCAATGAGCAGTTCTTC
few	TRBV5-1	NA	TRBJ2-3	CASSRGAASTDTQYF	TGCGCCAGCTCCCGAGGTGCGGCTAGCACAGATACGCAGTATTTT
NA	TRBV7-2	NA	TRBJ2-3	CASSLVIGSADTQYF	TGTGCCAGCAGCTTAGTGATAGGCTCGGCAGATACGCAGTATTTT
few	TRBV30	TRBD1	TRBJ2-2	CAWSPGGRELFF	TGTGCCTGGAGTCCAGGGGGCAGGGAGCTGTTTTTT
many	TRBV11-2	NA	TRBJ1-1	CASIRGTEAFF	TGTGCCAGCATAAGGGGCACTGAAGCTTTCTTT
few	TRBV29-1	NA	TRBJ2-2	CSVEGPGNTGELFF	TGCAGCGTTGAAGGCCCGGGAAACACCGGGGAGCTGTTTTTT
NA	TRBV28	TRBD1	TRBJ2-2	CASAPGGDSAGELFF	TGTGCCAGCGCCCCAGGGGGTGATAGTGCCGGGGAGCTGTTTTTT
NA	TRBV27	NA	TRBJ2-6	CASSHSWGSGANVLTF	TGTGCCAGCAGTCACAGTTGGGGCTCTGGGGCCAACGTCCTGACTTTC
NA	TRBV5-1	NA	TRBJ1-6	CASSLQGPGDNSPLHF	TGCGCCAGCAGCTTGCAAGGGCCAGGGGATAATTCACCCCTCCACTTT
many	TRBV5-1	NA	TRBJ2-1	CASSLGARRVEQFF	TGCGCCAGCAGCTTGGGTGCTAGGAGGGTTGAGCAGTTCTTC
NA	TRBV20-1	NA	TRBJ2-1	CSGREPQDEQFF	TGCAGTGGACGGGAGCCCCAGGATGAGCAGTTCTTC
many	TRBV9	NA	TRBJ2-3	CASSVEGRRTDTQYF	TGTGCCAGCAGCGTAGAGGGGCGCAGGACAGATACGCAGTATTTT